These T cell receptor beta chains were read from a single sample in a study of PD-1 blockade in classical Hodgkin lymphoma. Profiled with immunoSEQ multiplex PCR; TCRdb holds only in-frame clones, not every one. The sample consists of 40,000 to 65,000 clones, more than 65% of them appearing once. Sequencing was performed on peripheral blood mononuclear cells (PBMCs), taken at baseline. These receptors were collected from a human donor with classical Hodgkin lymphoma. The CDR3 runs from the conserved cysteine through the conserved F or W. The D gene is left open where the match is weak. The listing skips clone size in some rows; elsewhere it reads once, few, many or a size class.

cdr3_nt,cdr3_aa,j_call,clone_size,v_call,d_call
TGTGCCACCAGCAGGGGGACCATGAACACTGAAGCTTTCTTT,CATSRGTMNTEAFF,TRBJ1-1,few,TRBV15,NA
TGTGCTAGTAGCTCCTACAATGAGCAGTTCTTC,CASSSYNEQFF,TRBJ2-1,NA,TRBV12-5,NA
TGTGCCAGCAGCCGGTCCGGGACGGGGTCCTACAATGAGCAGTTCTTC,CASSRSGTGSYNEQFF,TRBJ2-1,NA,TRBV14,NA
TGTGCCAGCAGCTTCTCACAGGGAGTAACTGAAGCTTTCTTT,CASSFSQGVTEAFF,TRBJ1-1,NA,TRBV7-2,NA
TGTGCCAGCAGCGTAGGTAGGAGAGATACGCAGTATTTT,CASSVGRRDTQYF,TRBJ2-3,NA,TRBV9,NA
TGTGCCAGCAGCCGACCGGGACTAGACTCCTACGAGCAGTACTTC,CASSRPGLDSYEQYF,TRBJ2-7,few,TRBV6-5,TRBD2
TGTGCCAGCTCCAGGACAGGTCCTCCCTATGGCTACACCTTC,CASSRTGPPYGYTF,TRBJ1-2,few,TRBV18,TRBD1
TGTGCCAGCAGCTTAGATTGGACAGGCGGCGGGAGAAGGGACAATGAGCAGTTCTTC,CASSLDWTGGGRRDNEQFF,TRBJ2-1,NA,TRBV11-3,NA
TGTGCCAGCACCTCCTGGGCCGCAGATACGCAGTATTTT,CASTSWAADTQYF,TRBJ2-3,NA,TRBV13,NA
TGCGCCAGCAGCCAAGGGGGGGGGACAGGAATCTCCGAGCAGTACTTC,CASSQGGGTGISEQYF,TRBJ2-7,few,TRBV4-1,NA
TGTGCCAGTAGTGCCTCAAGTGCTAACTATGGCTACACCTTC,CASSASSANYGYTF,TRBJ1-2,few,TRBV19,NA
TGTGCCAGCAGTGTCATAGGTACCCAAAGCGATACGCAGTATTTT,CASSVIGTQSDTQYF,TRBJ2-3,few,TRBV25-1,NA
TGTGCCAGCAGCCCCCTTGGGGGAGGAAGCTCCTACGAGCAGTACTTC,CASSPLGGGSSYEQYF,TRBJ2-7,NA,TRBV7-2,NA
TGCGCCAGCAGAACTGATACAGGGATCGGAGACAATGAGCAGTTCTTC,CASRTDTGIGDNEQFF,TRBJ2-1,NA,TRBV5-1,NA
TGTGCCAGCAGCTTGGCCGTAGCAGAAGCTTTCTTT,CASSLAVAEAFF,TRBJ1-1,once,TRBV5-5,NA
TGTGCCAGCAGGTTAGCGGGAGAGGAGACCCAGTACTTC,CASRLAGEETQYF,TRBJ2-5,NA,TRBV7-3,TRBD2
TGTGCCAGCAGACACAGAGGGGAGGCTACAGATACGCAGTATTTT,CASRHRGEATDTQYF,TRBJ2-3,NA,TRBV6-6,NA
TGCAGCGGCCTACAGGGCATGAACACTGAAGCTTTCTTT,CSGLQGMNTEAFF,TRBJ1-1,NA,TRBV29-1,NA
TGTGCCAGCAGCGTAGCCGCCGGGCTGCCCCAAGGTACGCAGTATTTT,CASSVAAGLPQGTQYF,TRBJ2-3,NA,TRBV9,NA
TGTGCCAGCAGCTTGACACCTGGAAACACCATATATTTT,CASSLTPGNTIYF,TRBJ1-3,NA,TRBV11-2,NA
TGTGCCAGTAGTAACCGGGACAGCTTCTACGAGCAGTACTTC,CASSNRDSFYEQYF,TRBJ2-7,NA,TRBV19,TRBD1
TGTGCCAGCTCACGCGGGACAGTTAATCAGCCCCAGCATTTT,CASSRGTVNQPQHF,TRBJ1-5,NA,TRBV18,TRBD1
TGTGCCAGCAGCTTGCGGGAGGGCCAAAACGAGCAGTACTTC,CASSLREGQNEQYF,TRBJ2-7,NA,TRBV5-4,TRBD2
TGTGCTAGCAGCCCCCACCCTGGCAGGGGCACCGGGGAGCTGTTTTTT,CASSPHPGRGTGELFF,TRBJ2-2,once,TRBV7-7,NA
TGTGCCAGCAGCCAAGCTAGTTCAGCAGGTTCTCAGCCCCAGCATTTT,CASSQASSAGSQPQHF,TRBJ1-5,few,TRBV4-2,NA
TGTGCCAGCAGCTTAGATCAGGCAGGCTCTCGTATGAACACTGAAGCTTTCTTT,CASSLDQAGSRMNTEAFF,TRBJ1-1,NA,TRBV11-3,NA
TGTGCCAGCTCACTACAGGGGCGACAAGAGACCCAGTACTTC,CASSLQGRQETQYF,TRBJ2-5,NA,TRBV18,TRBD1
TGTGCCTGGAGCCAGCTTAACTATGGCTACACCTTC,CAWSQLNYGYTF,TRBJ1-2,few,TRBV30,NA
TGCAGCGTTGCATCGGGACAGGGGGTTGGAAACACCATATATTTT,CSVASGQGVGNTIYF,TRBJ1-3,NA,TRBV29-1,TRBD1
TGTGCCAGTAGTCCTGGTTCAGGGGCCGCATCTGGAAACACCATATATTTT,CASSPGSGAASGNTIYF,TRBJ1-3,NA,TRBV19,NA
TGCAGCGTTTGGACCGGGCCCGGGGAGCTGTTTTTT,CSVWTGPGELFF,TRBJ2-2,NA,TRBV29-1,NA
TGCGCCAGCAGCTTGGGGGGGGCAGAGACCCAGTACTTC,CASSLGGAETQYF,TRBJ2-5,once,TRBV5-1,NA
TGCAGCGTTGAAAGGGCCTCGAGCACTGAAGCTTTCTTT,CSVERASSTEAFF,TRBJ1-1,NA,TRBV29-1,NA
TGTGCCAGCAGCTTAGATGGGACAGGGGGCTATGGCTACACCTTC,CASSLDGTGGYGYTF,TRBJ1-2,once,TRBV7-2,TRBD1
TGCGCCAGCAGCCAAGGCGTCATCCAATACTATGGCTACACCTTC,CASSQGVIQYYGYTF,TRBJ1-2,NA,TRBV4-3,NA
TGCGCCAGCAGGACAGGGCTGAACACCGGGGAGCTGTTTTTT,CASRTGLNTGELFF,TRBJ2-2,few,TRBV10-2,TRBD1
TGTGCCAGCAGCCTCAACCGGGGCAATCAGCCCCAGCATTTT,CASSLNRGNQPQHF,TRBJ1-5,NA,TRBV7-6,NA
TGTGCCAGTTCGCGGGAGTTGGACACCGGGGAGCTGTTTTTT,CASSRELDTGELFF,TRBJ2-2,NA,TRBV7-9,TRBD2
TGTGCCAGCAGCGACCAGACAGGGTTGAACACTGAAGCTTTCTTT,CASSDQTGLNTEAFF,TRBJ1-1,NA,TRBV6-1,TRBD1
TGTGCCAGCAGCGTACAGGGAGGAAGTAACTATGGCTACACCTTC,CASSVQGGSNYGYTF,TRBJ1-2,NA,TRBV7-9,NA
TGTGCCAGCAGCATCGGACCCCCAGAGACCCAGTACTTC,CASSIGPPETQYF,TRBJ2-5,NA,TRBV7-8,NA
TGTGCCAGCAGCTCCGGTCGAACGGGCGAGCAGTACTTC,CASSSGRTGEQYF,TRBJ2-7,NA,TRBV5-4,NA
TGTGCCAGCAGCTTAAGCGGGGGGAGCTCCTACAATGAGCAGTTCTTC,CASSLSGGSSYNEQFF,TRBJ2-1,NA,TRBV5-8,TRBD2
TGTGCCAGCAGCTTAGCAGTAGCGGGGAGCCCCACCGTGAAGCAGTATTTT,CASSLAVAGSPTVKQYF,TRBJ2-3,NA,TRBV11-3,TRBD2
TGTGCCAGTAGTTTCCCGACAGGCCGCTACTCTGGGGCCAACGTCCTGACTTTC,CASSFPTGRYSGANVLTF,TRBJ2-6,NA,TRBV19,NA
TGTGCCAGCAGTACCGGACTAGGTTTCGACGAGCAGTACTTC,CASSTGLGFDEQYF,TRBJ2-7,few,TRBV14,TRBD2
TGTGCCAGCAGTGAAAAAGGGACGGCCGCGACCCAGTACTTC,CASSEKGTAATQYF,TRBJ2-5,NA,TRBV6-1,NA
TGTGCCAGCAGCCCCCCTTTGAACACTGAAGCTTTCTTT,CASSPPLNTEAFF,TRBJ1-1,NA,TRBV7-8,NA
TGTGCCAGTAGTATAGTAGGGACACCGGGCTACGAGCAGTACTTC,CASSIVGTPGYEQYF,TRBJ2-7,NA,TRBV19,NA
TGTGCCAGCAAGCTTTCAGCGGGAGGTAGGACCGGGGAGCTGTTTTTT,CASKLSAGGRTGELFF,TRBJ2-2,NA,TRBV11-3,TRBD2
TGTGCCAGCAGCTTGGAGGGTTCAACCACAAAGCAGGGTACGCAGTATTTT,CASSLEGSTTKQGTQYF,TRBJ2-3,NA,TRBV5-5,NA
TGTGCCAGCACCCTGGGGGGGGCGCGTACTGAAGCTTTCTTT,CASTLGGARTEAFF,TRBJ1-1,NA,TRBV7-2,NA
TGTGCCATCTTAGCGGGAAGCCCCACAGATACGCAGTATTTT,CAILAGSPTDTQYF,TRBJ2-3,once,TRBV10-3,TRBD2
TGTGCCAGCCATCAAGATCGGGGTTTAAAGAATTCCAACACTGAAGCTTTCTTT,CASHQDRGLKNSNTEAFF,TRBJ1-1,NA,TRBV7-9,NA
TGTGCCTGGAGTGTAGCTGGGGGGCAAGAGACCCAGTACTTC,CAWSVAGGQETQYF,TRBJ2-5,NA,TRBV30,NA
TGTGCCAGCAGCTTAGAAGGGATCTACGAGCAGTACTTC,CASSLEGIYEQYF,TRBJ2-7,NA,TRBV7-2,NA
TGTGCCAGCAGTACTCGGAGATGGACTGAAGCTTTCTTT,CASSTRRWTEAFF,TRBJ1-1,once,TRBV7-2,NA
TGTGCCAGCAGCTCTCCGCCAGCAGGGTTCGGAAACACCATATATTTT,CASSSPPAGFGNTIYF,TRBJ1-3,NA,TRBV7-2,NA
TGTGCCAGCAGCCCATCGGGGGATTGGTTTGGGAATGAGCAGTTCTTC,CASSPSGDWFGNEQFF,TRBJ2-1,NA,TRBV7-9,NA
TGTGCCAGCAGCGCGAGACCGGGACAGGGGGTGGATGAAAAACTGTTTTTT,CASSARPGQGVDEKLFF,TRBJ1-4,NA,TRBV9,TRBD1